This TCR beta chain originates from a study of vaccination and CD4 T cells after COVID-19. At the level of the study: Post-COVID sampling occurred a median around 100 days after diagnosis (range 35 to 161). General study results and limits: Convalescent patients displayed a median roughly 90% of reactive clones emerging only post-vaccination.

With respect to this clonotype: What it binds is not known.

Sequence data for DNA of cultured CD4+ T cells were generated by the Oncomine TCR Beta short-read assay. Investigators isolated genomic DNA from cultured CD4+ T cells. TCRdb processed the PCR reads anew with MiXCR; each CDR3 protein has one entry. In the table there are approximately 24,000 distinct CDR3 sequences, around 42% of which are singletons. The sample's time point: late sampling 161 to 241 days after vaccination in a few convalescent patients. The treatment denotes: approximately nine-day PBMC culture with coronavirus spike peptide pools or control peptides (ViraFEST assay). PCR positivity was dated March to December 2020, before US Alpha, Beta and Delta variants. Sequenced material: CD4+ T cells from blood, cultured in vitro, taken about 7 months after SARS-CoV-2 vaccination. The TCR was taken from a human donor who had recovered from COVID-19.

The CDR3 here is CSARVRMNTEAFF. The DNA of the CDR3 is TGCAGTGCTAGAGTCCGTATGAACACTGAAGCTTTCTTT. The V gene is TRBV20-1, the J gene TRBJ1-1; D call uncertain. The CDR3 has 13 amino acids. V lost 1 base, J lost 0 bases, and 6 bases lay in between. Germline V gene data show CDR1 as DFQATT and CDR2 as SNEGSKA (reference sequence).